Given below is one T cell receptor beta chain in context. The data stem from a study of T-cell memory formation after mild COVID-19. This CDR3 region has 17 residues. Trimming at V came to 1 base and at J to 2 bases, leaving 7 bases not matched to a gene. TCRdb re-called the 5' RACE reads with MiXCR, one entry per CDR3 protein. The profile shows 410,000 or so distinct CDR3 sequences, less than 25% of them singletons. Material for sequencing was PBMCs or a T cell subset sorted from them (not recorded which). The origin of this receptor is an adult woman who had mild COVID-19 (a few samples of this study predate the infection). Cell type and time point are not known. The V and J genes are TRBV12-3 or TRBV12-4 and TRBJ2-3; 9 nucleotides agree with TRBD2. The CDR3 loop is CASSLEALAGHTDTQYF. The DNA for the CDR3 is TGTGCCAGCAGTTTAGAGGCCCTAGCGGGGCACACAGATACGCAGTATTTT.